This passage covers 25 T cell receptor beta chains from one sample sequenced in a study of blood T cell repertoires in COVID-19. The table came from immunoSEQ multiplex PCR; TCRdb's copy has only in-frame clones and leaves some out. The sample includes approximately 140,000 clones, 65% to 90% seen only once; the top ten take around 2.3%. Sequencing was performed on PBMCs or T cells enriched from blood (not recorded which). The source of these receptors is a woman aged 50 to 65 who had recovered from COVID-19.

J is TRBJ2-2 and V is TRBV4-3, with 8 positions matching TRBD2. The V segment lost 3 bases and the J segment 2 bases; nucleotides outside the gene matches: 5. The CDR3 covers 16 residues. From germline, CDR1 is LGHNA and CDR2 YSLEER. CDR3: CASSQRRGGNTGELFF. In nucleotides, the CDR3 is TGCGCCAGCAGCCAGCGCCGGGGGGGCAACACCGGGGAGCTGTTTTTT.

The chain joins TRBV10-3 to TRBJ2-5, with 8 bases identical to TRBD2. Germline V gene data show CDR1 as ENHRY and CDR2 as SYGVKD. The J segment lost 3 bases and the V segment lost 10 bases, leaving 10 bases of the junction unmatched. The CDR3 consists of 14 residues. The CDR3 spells CATGGLAGKETQYF. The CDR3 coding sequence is TGTGCCACTGGGGGGTTAGCGGGGAAAGAGACCCAGTACTTC.

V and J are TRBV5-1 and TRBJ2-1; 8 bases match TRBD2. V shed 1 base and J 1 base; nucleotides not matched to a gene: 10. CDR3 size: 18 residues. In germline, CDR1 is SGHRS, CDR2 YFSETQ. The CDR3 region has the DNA TGCGCCAGCAGCTTGCCCCGAAGCGGGGGAAAATCCTACAATGAGCAGTTCTTC. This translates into CASSLPRSGGKSYNEQFF.

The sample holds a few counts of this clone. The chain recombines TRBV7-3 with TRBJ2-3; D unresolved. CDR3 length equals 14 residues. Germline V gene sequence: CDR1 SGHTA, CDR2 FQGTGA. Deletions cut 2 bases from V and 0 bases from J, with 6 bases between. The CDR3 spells CASSLFQSTDTQYF. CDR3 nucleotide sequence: TGTGCCAGCAGCTTATTCCAGAGCACAGATACGCAGTATTTT. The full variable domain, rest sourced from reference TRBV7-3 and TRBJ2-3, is GAGVSQTPSNKVTEKGKYVELRCDPISGHTALYWYRQSLGQGPEFLIYFQGTGAADDSGLPNDRFFAVRPEGSVSTLKIQRTERGDSAVYLCASSLFQSTDTQYFGPGTRLTVL.

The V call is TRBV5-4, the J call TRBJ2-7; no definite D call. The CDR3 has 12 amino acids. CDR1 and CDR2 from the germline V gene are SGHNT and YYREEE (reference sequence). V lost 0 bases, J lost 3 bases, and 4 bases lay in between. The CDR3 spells CASSLVSYEQYF. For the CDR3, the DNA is TGTGCCAGCAGCTTGGTCAGCTACGAGCAGTACTTC.

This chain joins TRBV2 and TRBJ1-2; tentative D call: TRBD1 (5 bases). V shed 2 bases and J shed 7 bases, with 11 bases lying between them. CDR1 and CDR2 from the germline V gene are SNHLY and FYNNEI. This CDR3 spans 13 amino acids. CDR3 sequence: CASSESLGAGYTF. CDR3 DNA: TGTGCCAGCAGTGAAAGCTTAGGGGCTGGCTACACCTTC.

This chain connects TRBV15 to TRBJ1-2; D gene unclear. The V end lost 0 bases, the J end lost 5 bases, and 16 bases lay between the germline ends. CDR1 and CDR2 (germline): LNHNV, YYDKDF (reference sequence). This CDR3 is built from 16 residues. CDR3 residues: CATSRDTSTLKYGYTF. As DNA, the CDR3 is TGTGCCACCAGCAGAGATACCAGTACCTTAAAGTATGGCTACACCTTC.

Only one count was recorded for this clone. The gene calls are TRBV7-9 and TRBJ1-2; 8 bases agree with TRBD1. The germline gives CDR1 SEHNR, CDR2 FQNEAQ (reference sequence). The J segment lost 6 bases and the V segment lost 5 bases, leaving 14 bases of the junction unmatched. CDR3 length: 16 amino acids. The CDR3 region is CASSLALLQGADGYTF. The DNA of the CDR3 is TGTGCCAGCAGCCTGGCACTGTTGCAGGGGGCGGATGGCTACACCTTC.

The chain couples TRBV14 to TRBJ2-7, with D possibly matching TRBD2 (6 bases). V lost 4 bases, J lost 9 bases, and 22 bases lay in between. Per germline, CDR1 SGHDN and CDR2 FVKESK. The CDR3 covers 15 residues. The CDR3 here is CASSPFGGIIRGQYF. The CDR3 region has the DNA TGTGCCAGCAGCCCGTTCGGGGGTATCATTCGTGGGCAGTACTTC.

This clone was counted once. The CDR3 nucleotides are TGTGCCAGCAGCGGGCGGGGGGGCCGAGAGGATGAGCAGTTCTTC. Its protein is CASSGRGGREDEQFF. This chain connects TRBV7-9 to TRBJ2-1; TRBD2 agrees at 9 bases. The length of the CDR3 is 15 residues. After removal of 5 bases from V and 8 bases from J, the junction contained 10 bases not matched to a gene. CDR1 and CDR2 from the germline V gene are SEHNR and FQNEAQ (reference sequence).

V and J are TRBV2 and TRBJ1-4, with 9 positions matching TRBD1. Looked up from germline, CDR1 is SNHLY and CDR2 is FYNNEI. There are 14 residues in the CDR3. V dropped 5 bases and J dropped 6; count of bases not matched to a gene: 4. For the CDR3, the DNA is TGTGCCAGCAGTCTTGACAGGGGGGATGAAAAACTGTTTTTT. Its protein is CASSLDRGDEKLFF. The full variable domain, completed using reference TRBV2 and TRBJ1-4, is EPEVTQTPSHQVTQMGQEVILRCVPISNHLYFYWYRQILGQKVEFLVSFYNNEISEKSEIFDDQFSVERPDGSNFTLKIRSTKLEDSAMYFCASSLDRGDEKLFFGSGTQLSVL.

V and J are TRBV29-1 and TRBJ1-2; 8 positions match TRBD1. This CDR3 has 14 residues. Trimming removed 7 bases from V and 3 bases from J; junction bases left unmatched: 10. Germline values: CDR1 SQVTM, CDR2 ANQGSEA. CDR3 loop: CSGYGTGRDYGYTF. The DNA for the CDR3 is TGCAGCGGGTATGGGACAGGTCGAGACTATGGCTACACCTTC.

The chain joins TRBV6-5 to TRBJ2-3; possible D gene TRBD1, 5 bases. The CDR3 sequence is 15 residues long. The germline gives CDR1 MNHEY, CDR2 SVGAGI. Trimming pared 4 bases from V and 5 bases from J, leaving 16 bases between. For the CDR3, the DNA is TGTGCCAGCAGTTCCCGGACACAAATGAGAGATACGCAGTATTTT. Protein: CASSSRTQMRDTQYF.

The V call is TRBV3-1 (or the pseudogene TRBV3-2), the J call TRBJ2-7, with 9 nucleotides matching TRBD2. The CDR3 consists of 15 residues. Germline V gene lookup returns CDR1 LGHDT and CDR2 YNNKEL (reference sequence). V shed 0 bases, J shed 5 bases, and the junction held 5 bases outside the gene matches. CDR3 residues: CASSQDRLAADEQYF. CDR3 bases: TGTGCCAGCAGCCAAGATAGACTAGCGGCCGACGAGCAGTACTTC.

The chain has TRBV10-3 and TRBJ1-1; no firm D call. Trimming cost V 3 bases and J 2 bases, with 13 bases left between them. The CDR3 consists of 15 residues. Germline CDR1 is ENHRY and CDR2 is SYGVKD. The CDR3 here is CAISDVGGKNTEAFF. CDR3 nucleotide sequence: TGTGCCATCAGTGATGTGGGAGGTAAAAACACTGAAGCTTTCTTT.

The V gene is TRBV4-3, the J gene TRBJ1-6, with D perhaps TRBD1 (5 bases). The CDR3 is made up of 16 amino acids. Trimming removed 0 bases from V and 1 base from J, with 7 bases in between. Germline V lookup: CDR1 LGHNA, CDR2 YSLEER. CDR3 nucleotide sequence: TGCGCCAGCAGCCAAGATCGGGGGTCCTATAATTCACCCCTCCACTTT. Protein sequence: CASSQDRGSYNSPLHF.

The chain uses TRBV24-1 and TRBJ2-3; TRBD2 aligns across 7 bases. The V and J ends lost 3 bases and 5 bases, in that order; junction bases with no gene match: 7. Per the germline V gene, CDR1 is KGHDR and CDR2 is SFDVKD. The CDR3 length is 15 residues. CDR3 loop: CATSDPGEGGDTQYF. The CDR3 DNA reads TGTGCCACCAGTGATCCCGGGGAGGGAGGAGATACGCAGTATTTT.

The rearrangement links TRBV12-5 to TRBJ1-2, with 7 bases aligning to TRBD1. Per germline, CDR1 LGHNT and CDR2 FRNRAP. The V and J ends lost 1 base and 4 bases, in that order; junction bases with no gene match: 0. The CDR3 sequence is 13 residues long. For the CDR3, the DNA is TGTGCTAGTGGTTTGGGGGACAGCTATGGCTACACCTTC. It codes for CASGLGDSYGYTF.

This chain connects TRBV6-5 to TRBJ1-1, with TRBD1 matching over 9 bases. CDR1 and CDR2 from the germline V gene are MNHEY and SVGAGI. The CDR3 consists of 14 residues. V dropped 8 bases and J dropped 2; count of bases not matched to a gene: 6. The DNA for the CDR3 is TGTGCCAGCGAGTACAGGGGGCGTAACACTGAAGCTTTCTTT. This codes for CASEYRGRNTEAFF.

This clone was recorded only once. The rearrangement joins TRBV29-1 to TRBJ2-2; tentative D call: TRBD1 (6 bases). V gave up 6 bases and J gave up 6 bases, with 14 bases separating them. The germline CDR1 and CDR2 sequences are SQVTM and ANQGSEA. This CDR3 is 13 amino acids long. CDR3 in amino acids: CSVKTGWAGELFF. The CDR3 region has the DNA TGCAGCGTAAAGACAGGCTGGGCCGGGGAGCTGTTTTTT.

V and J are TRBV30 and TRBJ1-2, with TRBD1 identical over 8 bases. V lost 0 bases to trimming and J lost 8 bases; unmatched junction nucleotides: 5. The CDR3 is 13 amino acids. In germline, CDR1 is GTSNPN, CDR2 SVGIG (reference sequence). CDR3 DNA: TGTGCCTGGAGTGTACCCAGGGGGCAAGGCTACACCTTC. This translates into CAWSVPRGQGYTF.

CDR3 loop: CASREIREGRETQYF. CDR3 bases: TGTGCCAGCAGAGAAATTCGGGAAGGGCGAGAGACCCAGTACTTC. The V and J genes are TRBV2 and TRBJ2-5; a possible D gene is TRBD2 (5 bases). The germline gives CDR1 SNHLY, CDR2 FYNNEI. V lost 6 bases and J 4 bases, leaving 18 bases between the germline ends. The CDR3 loop spans 15 amino acids.

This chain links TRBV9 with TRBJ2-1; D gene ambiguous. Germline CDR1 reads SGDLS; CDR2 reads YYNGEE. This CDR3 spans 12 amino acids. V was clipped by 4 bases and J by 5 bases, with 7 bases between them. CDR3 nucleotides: TGTGCCAGCAGCCCTCGGGACAATGAGCAGTTCTTC. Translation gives CASSPRDNEQFF.

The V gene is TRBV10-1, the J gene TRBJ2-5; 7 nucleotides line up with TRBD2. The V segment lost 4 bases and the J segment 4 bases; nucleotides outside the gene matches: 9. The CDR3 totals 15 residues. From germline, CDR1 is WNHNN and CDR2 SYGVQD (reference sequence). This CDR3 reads CASSADVGGGETQYF. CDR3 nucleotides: TGCGCCAGCAGTGCCGACGTGGGGGGGGGAGAGACCCAGTACTTC.

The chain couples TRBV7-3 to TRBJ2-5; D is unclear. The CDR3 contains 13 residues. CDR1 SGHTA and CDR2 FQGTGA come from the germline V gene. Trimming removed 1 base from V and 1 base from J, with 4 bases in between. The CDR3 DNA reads TGTGCCAGCAGCTTAAACAGCCAAGAGACCCAGTACTTC. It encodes CASSLNSQETQYF.